The 9 T cell receptor beta chains below come from one sample, sequenced in a study of Ad26.COV2.S vaccination and SARS-CoV-2 variants (dated by TCRdb to about 2021). Libraries were made using the immunoSEQ multiplex PCR assay. TCRdb carries this immuneACCESS record with in-frame sequences only. Its versions omit some clonotypes, under half of them owing to an unresolved V gene in the studies checked, with the rest unexplained. The sample table holds about 460,000 clones, of which 89% were seen once. 1.7% of the sample rests with the top ten. This specimen's treatment or condition label, interpreted: some 20 received Ad26.COV2.S at low or high dose, single or two shots; several received placebo; per-sample allocation not given. Repertoires of vaccine and placebo recipients were sequenced from samples collected on day 63 after the first injection. Sequenced here: peripheral blood, sampled in a trial of Ad26.COV2.S vaccine versus placebo. The receptor set was obtained from a person aged 18 to 59 who received the Ad26.COV2.S COVID-19 vaccine or a placebo.

This rearrangement joins TRBV14 to TRBJ2-3, with 9 bases that match TRBD2. The germline V gene has CDR1 SGHDN and CDR2 FVKESK. Losses at the gene ends were 0 bases for V and 4 bases for J; bases not matched to a gene: 11. This CDR3 is 18 amino acids long. The CDR3 is CASSQDGYSGSYADTQYF. The DNA of the CDR3 is TGTGCCAGCAGCCAAGATGGTTATAGCGGGAGTTACGCAGATACGCAGTATTTT. The entire variable domain, with the rest obtained from reference TRBV14 and TRBJ2-3, is as follows: EAGVTQFPSHSVIEKGQTVTLRCDPISGHDNLYWYRRVMGKEIKFLLHFVKESKQDESGMPNNRFLAERTGGTYSTLKVQPAELEDSGVYFCASSQDGYSGSYADTQYFGPGTRLTVL.

The genes are TRBV30 and TRBJ1-3; D may be TRBD1 (6 bases). Trimming took off 2 bases at V and 3 bases at J, with 14 bases between the two ends. Per germline, CDR1 GTSNPN and CDR2 SVGIG (reference sequence). This CDR3 is 15 amino acids long. CDR3 coding DNA: TGTGCCTGGAGTCGGAGGGGGATCTTTGGAAACACCATATATTTT. As protein: CAWSRRGIFGNTIYF.

The rearrangement joins TRBV7-9 to TRBJ2-1, with TRBD1 as a possible D gene (6 bases). The V and J ends lost 5 bases and 8 bases respectively, with 13 bases between them. CDR1 is SEHNR, CDR2 FQNEAQ, per germline (reference sequence). The CDR3 runs 13 residues. The CDR3 spells CASSEQGPDEQFF. CDR3 bases: TGTGCCAGCAGCGAACAGGGTCCTGATGAGCAGTTCTTC.

This clone was counted between two and nine times. The chain is built from TRBV3-1 (or the pseudogene TRBV3-2) and TRBJ1-3; D gene unclear. Germline V lookup: CDR1 LGHDT, CDR2 YNNKEL (reference sequence). V was cut by 1 base and J by 1 base, with 8 bases left in between. The CDR3 is 15 residues long. The CDR3: CASSQARTSGNTIYF. The DNA of the CDR3 is TGTGCCAGCAGCCAAGCCAGGACTTCTGGAAACACCATATATTTT.

This chain uses TRBV27 with TRBJ1-5; D call uncertain. CDR3 size: 14 residues. Germline assignment: CDR1 MNHEY and CDR2 SMNVEV (reference sequence). V gave up 2 bases and J gave up 5 bases, with 10 bases separating them. The CDR3: CASSLREGHQPQHF. CDR3 DNA: TGTGCCAGCAGTTTAAGGGAAGGGCATCAGCCCCAGCATTTT.

This clone has at least ten counts. The chain recombines TRBV6-5 with TRBJ2-5; tentatively, D is TRBD1 (5 bases). V was cut by 6 bases and J by 2 bases, with 16 bases left in between. Germline lookup yields CDR1 MNHEY and CDR2 SVGAGI. This CDR3 has 15 residues. The CDR3 loop is CASSNIQGGQETQYF. The CDR3 nucleotides are TGTGCCAGCAGCAACATTCAGGGCGGTCAAGAGACCCAGTACTTC.

The gene calls are TRBV10-3 and TRBJ1-2, with no clear D. Germline V CDR1 and CDR2: ENHRY, SYGVKD. The V end lost 2 bases, the J end lost 4 bases, and 8 bases lay between the germline ends. The length of the CDR3 is 13 residues. The CDR3 DNA sequence: TGTGCCATCAGTGAGGAGTTAGTCTATGGCTACACCTTC. This gives the protein CAISEELVYGYTF.

This clone was counted a single time. This chain connects TRBV9 to TRBJ1-1; the D gene is possibly TRBD1 (5 bases). CDR1 is SGDLS and CDR2 is YYNGEE in the germline V gene. V was pared by 1 base and J by 6 bases, with 7 bases between. The length of the CDR3 is 12 residues. CDR3: CASSVSGAEAFF. CDR3 nucleotide sequence: TGTGCCAGCAGCGTATCGGGGGCTGAAGCTTTCTTT. Looking up the rest from reference TRBV9 and TRBJ1-1 gives the full variable domain: DSGVTQTPKHLITATGQRVTLRCSPRSGDLSVYWYQQSLDQGLQFLIQYYNGEERAKGNILERFSAQQFPDLHSELNLSSLELGDSALYFCASSVSGAEAFFGQGTRLTVV.

The chain recombines TRBV7-9 with TRBJ1-3, with D possibly being TRBD1 (5 bases). In germline, CDR1 is SEHNR, CDR2 FQNEAQ (reference sequence). V was pared by 5 bases and J by 4 bases, with 15 bases between. The CDR3 is 15 residues long. CDR3 protein: CASSARGSAGNTIYF. The CDR3 DNA reads as TGTGCCAGCAGCGCCCGGGGCAGTGCGGGAAACACCATATATTTT.